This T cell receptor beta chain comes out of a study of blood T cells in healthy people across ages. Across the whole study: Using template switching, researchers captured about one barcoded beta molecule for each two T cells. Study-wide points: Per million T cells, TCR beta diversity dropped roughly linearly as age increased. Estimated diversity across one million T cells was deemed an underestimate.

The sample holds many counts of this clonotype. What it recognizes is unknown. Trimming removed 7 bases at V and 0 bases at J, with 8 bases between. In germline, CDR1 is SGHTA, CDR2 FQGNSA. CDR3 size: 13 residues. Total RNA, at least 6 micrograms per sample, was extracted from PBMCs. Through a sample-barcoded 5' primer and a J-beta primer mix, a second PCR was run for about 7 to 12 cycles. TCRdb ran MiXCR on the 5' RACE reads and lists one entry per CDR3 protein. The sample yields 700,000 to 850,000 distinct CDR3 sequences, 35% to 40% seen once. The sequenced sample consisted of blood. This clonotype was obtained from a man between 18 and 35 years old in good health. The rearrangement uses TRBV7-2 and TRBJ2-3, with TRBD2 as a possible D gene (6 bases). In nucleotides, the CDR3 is TGTGCCAGCACGGGGGTCAGCACAGATACGCAGTATTTT. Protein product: CASTGVSTDTQYF.